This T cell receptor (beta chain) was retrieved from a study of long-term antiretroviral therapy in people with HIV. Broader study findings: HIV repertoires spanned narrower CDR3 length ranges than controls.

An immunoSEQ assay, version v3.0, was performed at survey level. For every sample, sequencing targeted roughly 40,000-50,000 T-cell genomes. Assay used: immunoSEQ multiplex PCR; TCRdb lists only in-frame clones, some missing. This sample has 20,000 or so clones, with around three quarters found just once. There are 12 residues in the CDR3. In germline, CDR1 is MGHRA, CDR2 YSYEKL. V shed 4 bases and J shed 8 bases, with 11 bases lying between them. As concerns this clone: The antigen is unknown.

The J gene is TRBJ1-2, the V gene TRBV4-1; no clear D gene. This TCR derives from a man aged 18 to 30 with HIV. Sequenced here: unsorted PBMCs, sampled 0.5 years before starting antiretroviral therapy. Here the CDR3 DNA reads TGCGCCAGCAGCCCGGGTGCGAGCGGCTACACCTTC. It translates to CASSPGASGYTF.